One sample yielded the 22 T cell receptor beta chains listed below, sequenced in a study of shared clonotypes between healthy human individuals. Clones were read by immunoSEQ multiplex PCR, and TCRdb kept only the in-frame ones, dropping some. The data hold fewer than 1.8 million clones, with approximately 98.5% observed a single time. The sample taken for sequencing was naive CD4+ T cells sorted from blood. Subset described: CD45RA+ positively selected. The receptor source for this set is a man aged 30-40 years in good health.

The CDR3 region is CAWSVSREGNQPQHF. CDR3 coding DNA: TGTGCCTGGAGTGTATCCAGGGAGGGCAATCAGCCCCAGCATTTT. This chain links TRBV30 with TRBJ1-5, with D perhaps TRBD1 (5 bases). The germline V gene has CDR1 GTSNPN and CDR2 SVGIG (reference sequence). CDR3 length: 15 residues. V lost 0 bases to trimming and J lost 2 bases, with 11 bases between them.

J is TRBJ2-1 and V is TRBV14, with 13 bases that match TRBD2. This CDR3 has 15 amino acids. The junction had 2 bases not matched to a gene; V was cut back by 5 bases and J by 4 bases. Per the germline V gene, CDR1 is SGHDN and CDR2 is FVKESK. CDR3 nucleotides: TGTGCCAGCAGCTTACTAGCGGGAGGGTACAATGAGCAGTTCTTC. Protein sequence: CASSLLAGGYNEQFF.

The chain is built from TRBV28 and TRBJ2-3; perhaps D is TRBD1 or TRBD2 (5 bases each). CDR3 size: 15 residues. With 6 bases removed from V and 5 bases from J, the gap between germline ends came to 18 bases. The germline CDR1 and CDR2 sequences are MDHEN and SYDVKM. DNA of the CDR3: TGTGCCAGCAGCACTGCCGGGGCGCAGAAAGATACGCAGTATTTT. It specifies CASSTAGAQKDTQYF.

To note about this clone: Other nucleotide sequences in the sample specify the same CDR3. V gene TRBV18 combines with J gene TRBJ2-1, with 8 bases that match TRBD2. Losses at the gene ends were 3 bases for V and 2 bases for J; bases not matched to a gene: 3. Germline CDR1 is KGHSH and CDR2 is LQKENI. The CDR3 covers 15 residues. The CDR3 bases are TGTGCCAGCTCACCCACTAGCGGAGCCTACAATGAGCAGTTCTTC. Amino acid sequence: CASSPTSGAYNEQFF.

The rearrangement uses TRBV11-2 and TRBJ2-1, with 14 bases fitting TRBD2. Germline values: CDR1 SGHAT, CDR2 FQNNGV. Trimming removed 4 bases from V and 9 bases from J; junction bases left unmatched: 5. The CDR3 runs to 15 residues. The CDR3 DNA follows: TGTGCCAGCAGCTCCGGGACTAGCGGGAGTGGTGAGCAGTTCTTC. Translation gives CASSSGTSGSGEQFF.

The V gene is TRBV4-1, the J gene TRBJ2-2, with D perhaps given as TRBD1 or TRBD2 (5 bases each). Trimming stripped 4 bases from V and 5 bases from J, with 8 bases between. This CDR3 is built from 13 residues. CDR1 is MGHRA, CDR2 YSYEKL, per germline. As DNA, the CDR3 is TGCGCCAGCAGCCGGGACCTAACCGGGGAGCTGTTTTTT. This encodes CASSRDLTGELFF.

V usage is TRBV7-8 and J usage is TRBJ1-1, with D uncertain. The germline V gene has CDR1 SGHVS and CDR2 FQNEAQ. The CDR3 consists of 12 residues. Deletions cut 5 bases from V and 1 base from J, with 5 bases between. The CDR3 DNA reads as TGTGCCAGCAGCAAGCGGAACACTGAAGCTTTCTTT. Amino acid sequence: CASSKRNTEAFF.

The J gene is TRBJ2-7, the V gene TRBV4-3; D call uncertain. Trimming took 0 bases from V and 0 from J, leaving 12 bases between them. The CDR3 sequence is 16 residues long. Germline V gives CDR1 LGHNA, CDR2 YSLEER. As DNA, the CDR3 is TGCGCCAGCAGCCAAGATACAGTCCTTAGCTCCTACGAGCAGTACTTC. Amino acid sequence: CASSQDTVLSSYEQYF.

The chain employs TRBV2 and TRBJ2-7; 7 bases are a match to TRBD2. CDR1 is SNHLY, CDR2 FYNNEI, per germline. This CDR3 is 18 amino acids long. V shed 5 bases and J 0 bases; nucleotides not matched to a gene: 16. The CDR3 spells CASSSRGTQGLRSYEQYF. The CDR3 DNA follows: TGTGCCAGCAGTTCGCGGGGGACCCAAGGCCTCCGCTCCTACGAGCAGTACTTC.

V gene TRBV9 combines with J gene TRBJ2-3; possible D gene TRBD1, 6 bases. The germline gives CDR1 SGDLS, CDR2 YYNGEE. V shed 4 bases and J shed 5 bases, with 11 bases lying between them. The CDR3 loop spans 13 amino acids. The CDR3 DNA follows: TGTGCCAGCAGCTCGGGGACATTAGATACGCAGTATTTT. This gives the protein CASSSGTLDTQYF.

The chain has TRBV12-5 and TRBJ2-1; 9 bases are shared with TRBD2. Germline V gene sequence: CDR1 LGHNT, CDR2 FRNRAP. With 1 base clipped from V and 10 bases from J, the junction kept 8 bases outside the gene matches. CDR3 length: 15 residues. In DNA, the CDR3 is TGTGCTAGTGGTTTGGGGGCGGGAGGGCCGACCGAGCAGTTCTTC. Translating gives CASGLGAGGPTEQFF.

The rearrangement joins TRBV4-3 to TRBJ2-2; tentative D call: TRBD1 (6 bases). CDR3 length equals 14 residues. The germline V gene has CDR1 LGHNA and CDR2 YSLEER. V lost 6 bases to trimming and J lost 6 bases, with 14 bases between them. The CDR3 nucleotides read TGCGCCAGCAGTCTAGAACAGGGTGCCGGGGAGCTGTTTTTT. Translated: CASSLEQGAGELFF.

The chain is built from TRBV9 and TRBJ2-3, with TRBD1 as a possible D gene (6 bases). The germline V and J ends were trimmed by 0 bases and 1 base, with 27 bases remaining between them. The CDR3 loop spans 21 amino acids. Germline V gives CDR1 SGDLS, CDR2 YYNGEE. The CDR3 is CASSVAMAQGPLSDGTDTQYF. CDR3 in DNA: TGTGCCAGCAGCGTAGCAATGGCGCAGGGGCCCCTATCAGACGGCACAGATACGCAGTATTTT.

On this clone itself: The same CDR3 can be traced to other DNA sequences in this sample. The rearrangement joins TRBV20-1 to TRBJ1-5; D is uncertain. There are 11 residues in the CDR3. The ends were cut back, 3 bases at V and 6 bases at J, with 6 bases in the middle. Per the germline V gene, CDR1 is DFQATT and CDR2 is SNEGSKA (reference sequence). CDR3 bases: TGCAGTGCTAGGAGAGGTCAGCCCCAGCATTTT. Its protein product is CSARRGQPQHF.

The CDR3 DNA reads TGTGCCAGCAGCTCCGGCGGAGTGTTCACAGATACGCAGTATTTT. It yields the protein CASSSGGVFTDTQYF. The chain has TRBV5-6 and TRBJ2-3; unclear D gene. V was clipped by 3 bases and J by 2 bases, with 13 bases between them. The CDR3 consists of 15 residues. Germline lookup yields CDR1 SGHDT and CDR2 YYEEEE. Supplemented by reference TRBV5-6 and TRBJ2-3, the full variable domain reads DAGVTQSPTHLIKTRGQQVTLRCSPKSGHDTVSWYQQALGQGPQFIFQYYEEEERQRGNFPDRFSGHQFPNYSSELNVNALLLGDSALYLCASSSGGVFTDTQYFGPGTRLTVL.

The chain uses TRBV6-6 and TRBJ2-7; a weak D match, TRBD1 (6 bases). V lost 2 bases and J lost 2, with 16 bases in between. This CDR3 contains 16 residues. The V gene's germline CDR1 is MNHNY and CDR2 SVGAGI (reference sequence). The CDR3 DNA reads TGTGCCAGCAGTTACCGGTCGGACAGAGGTGCCTACGAGCAGTACTTC. Translated, it gives CASSYRSDRGAYEQYF.

This chain uses TRBV2 with TRBJ2-7, with 7 bases matching TRBD1. After removal of 10 bases from V and 4 bases from J, the junction contained 10 bases not matched to a gene. This CDR3 spans 13 amino acids. The germline gives CDR1 SNHLY, CDR2 FYNNEI. For the CDR3, the DNA is TGTGCCACCCAACGACAGGGAATGTACGAGCAGTACTTC. This encodes CATQRQGMYEQYF. The variable domain in full, completed from reference TRBV2 and TRBJ2-7, reads EPEVTQTPSHQVTQMGQEVILRCVPISNHLYFYWYRQILGQKVEFLVSFYNNEISEKSEIFDDQFSVERPDGSNFTLKIRSTKLEDSAMYFCATQRQGMYEQYFGPGTRLTVT.

This chain uses TRBV5-1 with TRBJ2-3, with 9 bases identical to TRBD2. Trimming took 4 bases from V and 4 from J; bases not matched to a gene: 7. In germline, CDR1 is SGHRS, CDR2 YFSETQ. The CDR3 covers 15 residues. Here the CDR3 DNA reads TGCGCCAGCAGCCCATTAGCGGGAGTCTCAGATACGCAGTATTTT. Its translation is CASSPLAGVSDTQYF.

The V gene is TRBV7-9, the J gene TRBJ2-7, with D perhaps TRBD1 (5 bases). Germline assignment: CDR1 SEHNR and CDR2 FQNEAQ (reference sequence). The CDR3 totals 15 residues. The germline V and J ends were trimmed by 5 bases and 6 bases, with 20 bases remaining between them. In DNA form, the CDR3 reads TGTGCCAGCAGCCCGCAGGCCCAGGGTGCCCTCGAGCAGTACTTC. Residues: CASSPQAQGALEQYF.

Concerning this clone: At one end, the junction sequence differs from germline, possibly due to a read error. The chain is built from TRBV28 and TRBJ2-7, with D perhaps matching TRBD1 or TRBD2 (5 bases each). The CDR3 is made up of 11 amino acids. The germline V gene has CDR1 MDHEN and CDR2 SYDVKM. This chain's CDR3 is CANGDPYKQYF. The DNA of the CDR3 is TGTGCCAACGGGGACCCCTACAAGCAGTACTTC.

This chain joins TRBV5-1 and TRBJ2-1, with D tentatively TRBD2 (6 bases). Between the trimmed V and J ends, which lost 2 bases and 2 bases, there was a span of 11 bases. Germline V gene sequence: CDR1 SGHRS, CDR2 YFSETQ. There are 15 residues in the CDR3. The CDR3 here is CASSFLLATYNEQFF. Written as DNA, the CDR3 is TGCGCCAGCAGCTTTTTACTAGCAACCTACAATGAGCAGTTCTTC.

The genes are TRBV6-4 and TRBJ2-7, with a weak D call TRBD2 (6 bases). V was cut by 2 bases and J by 4 bases, with 15 bases left in between. This CDR3 region has 15 residues. Germline assignment: CDR1 MRHNA and CDR2 SNTAGT. In DNA form, the CDR3 reads TGTGCCAGCAGTGACCCCCAGCACGGGGGTTACGAGCAGTACTTC. As protein: CASSDPQHGGYEQYF.